The rows below give T cell receptor beta chains drawn from one sample of a study of T cells in Graves' hyperthyroidism and ophthalmopathy. TCRdb reanalysed the multiplex PCR reads using MiXCR and keeps one entry per CDR3 protein. Among around 560,000 distinct CDR3 sequences, over 15% were seen once, and the ten largest hold approximately 20%. The sequenced sample consisted of blood. These receptors were obtained from a woman between 18 and 29 years old with Graves' hyperthyroidism. The CDR3 runs from the conserved cysteine through the conserved F or W. D genes are given only for firm matches. The size entry is marked missing in some rows and otherwise reads once, few, many or a size class.

cdr3_nt: TGCGCCAGCAGCTTGGCCGGACAGGGGGTCAACAATGAGCAGTTCTTC
cdr3_aa: CASSLAGQGVNNEQFF
clone_size: many
v_call: TRBV5-1
j_call: TRBJ2-1
d_call: TRBD1

cdr3_nt: TGTGCCAGCAGCTTATCTTACGGCGCTGAAGCTTTCTTT
cdr3_aa: CASSLSYGAEAFF
clone_size: many
v_call: TRBV11-2
j_call: TRBJ1-1
d_call: NA

cdr3_nt: TGTGCCAGCAGTGACGGAAACAGCACCGGGGAGCTGTTTTTT
cdr3_aa: CASSDGNSTGELFF
clone_size: many
v_call: TRBV6-4
j_call: TRBJ2-2
d_call: NA

cdr3_nt: TGCGCCAGCAGCCAAGTTGCCGGGGTCCCCACTGAAGCTTTCTTT
cdr3_aa: CASSQVAGVPTEAFF
clone_size: many
v_call: TRBV4-3
j_call: TRBJ1-1
d_call: NA

cdr3_nt: TGCGCCAGCAGCTTGCGGCAGGGATCTAATTCACCCCTCCACTTT
cdr3_aa: CASSLRQGSNSPLHF
clone_size: many
v_call: TRBV5-1
j_call: TRBJ1-6
d_call: NA

cdr3_nt: TGCAGTGCGGTGACGGGCTATGGCTACACCTTC
cdr3_aa: CSAVTGYGYTF
clone_size: NA
v_call: TRBV20-1
j_call: TRBJ1-2
d_call: NA

cdr3_nt: TGCAGCGTTGAATCCGGTCAGTACGATGAGCAGTTCTTC
cdr3_aa: CSVESGQYDEQFF
clone_size: NA
v_call: TRBV29-1
j_call: TRBJ2-1
d_call: NA

cdr3_nt: TGTGCCAGCTCACCTCAGTTGGGGGCGTCTGGAAACACCATATATTTT
cdr3_aa: CASSPQLGASGNTIYF
clone_size: NA
v_call: TRBV18
j_call: TRBJ1-3
d_call: NA

cdr3_nt: TGTGCCAGCGGCTCGGACAGGGCGGACATTCAGTACTTC
cdr3_aa: CASGSDRADIQYF
clone_size: NA
v_call: TRBV6-2/TRBV6-3
j_call: TRBJ2-4
d_call: TRBD1

cdr3_nt: TGTGCCATCAGCCAAGCGGGGGAGAGCACTGAAGCTTTCTTT
cdr3_aa: CAISQAGESTEAFF
clone_size: many
v_call: TRBV10-3
j_call: TRBJ1-1
d_call: NA

cdr3_nt: TGTGCCAGCAGGACTAGCTCCCAAGAGACCCAGTACTTC
cdr3_aa: CASRTSSQETQYF
clone_size: few
v_call: TRBV7-9
j_call: TRBJ2-5
d_call: TRBD2

cdr3_nt: TGCGCCAGCAGCTTGGAATTTAGGAACTCTGGAAACACCATATATTTT
cdr3_aa: CASSLEFRNSGNTIYF
clone_size: few
v_call: TRBV5-1
j_call: TRBJ1-3
d_call: NA

cdr3_nt: TGCAGTGCTCACCTCTTCCCAGGGGGAAGCAATCAGCCCCAGCATTTT
cdr3_aa: CSAHLFPGGSNQPQHF
clone_size: many
v_call: TRBV20-1
j_call: TRBJ1-5
d_call: TRBD1

cdr3_nt: TGTGCCAGCAGTTACAAGGACAGGGGAGGCACTGAAGCTTTCTTT
cdr3_aa: CASSYKDRGGTEAFF
clone_size: many
v_call: TRBV6-5
j_call: TRBJ1-1
d_call: TRBD1

cdr3_nt: TGTGCCAGAATGGGGGGCCACGAGCAGTTCTTC
cdr3_aa: CARMGGHEQFF
clone_size: once
v_call: TRBV12-3/TRBV12-4
j_call: TRBJ2-1
d_call: NA

cdr3_nt: TGTGCCATCAGTGATCCTGTTAGCGGGGGGGGGGCAGAGACCCAGTACTTC
cdr3_aa: CAISDPVSGGGAETQYF
clone_size: NA
v_call: TRBV10-3
j_call: TRBJ2-5
d_call: TRBD2

cdr3_nt: TGTGCCATCAGTGAGTCGAGCGGGAGCTCCTCCTACGAGCAGTACTTC
cdr3_aa: CAISESSGSSSYEQYF
clone_size: NA
v_call: TRBV10-3
j_call: TRBJ2-7
d_call: TRBD2

cdr3_nt: TGTGCCAGCAGCTTGGGACAGGGCATCGAGCAGTACTTC
cdr3_aa: CASSLGQGIEQYF
clone_size: once
v_call: TRBV5-6
j_call: TRBJ2-7
d_call: TRBD1

cdr3_nt: TGTGCCAGCAGTTTATATCCGGGACAGGGGTCTGAAGCTTTCTTT
cdr3_aa: CASSLYPGQGSEAFF
clone_size: many
v_call: TRBV12-3/TRBV12-4
j_call: TRBJ1-1
d_call: TRBD1

cdr3_nt: TGTGCCAGCAGCTTAATACCCGGGGTTATCTATGGCTACACCTTC
cdr3_aa: CASSLIPGVIYGYTF
clone_size: many
v_call: TRBV7-2
j_call: TRBJ1-2
d_call: NA

cdr3_nt: TGTGCCAGTAGTATTTCGGGCAGCGCAGATACGCAGTATTTT
cdr3_aa: CASSISGSADTQYF
clone_size: many
v_call: TRBV19
j_call: TRBJ2-3
d_call: NA

cdr3_nt: TGTGCCAGCAGCTTGTGGGACAGGCACGCCTACGAGCAGTACTTC
cdr3_aa: CASSLWDRHAYEQYF
clone_size: NA
v_call: TRBV5-4
j_call: TRBJ2-7
d_call: TRBD1

cdr3_nt: TGTGCCAGCAGTTTGTGGGAAGGGGCAGGTCGGGAGCAGTACTTC
cdr3_aa: CASSLWEGAGREQYF
clone_size: few
v_call: TRBV12-3/TRBV12-4
j_call: TRBJ2-7
d_call: NA

cdr3_nt: TGTGCCAGCAGCCGGGGAGGGGAGGGCGAAAACATTCAGTACTTC
cdr3_aa: CASSRGGEGENIQYF
clone_size: NA
v_call: TRBV5-4
j_call: TRBJ2-4
d_call: TRBD2

cdr3_nt: TGCAGTGCGGACCCAGGGGGGGTTTCACCCCTCCACTTT
cdr3_aa: CSADPGGVSPLHF
clone_size: NA
v_call: TRBV20-1
j_call: TRBJ1-6
d_call: TRBD1

cdr3_nt: TGCAGTGCCGAGGATTCCGGGACTAGGATGAATGAGCAGTTCTTC
cdr3_aa: CSAEDSGTRMNEQFF
clone_size: NA
v_call: TRBV20-1
j_call: TRBJ2-1
d_call: TRBD2

cdr3_nt: TGTGCCAGCAGTCCGGGGACTCAATCACCCCTCCACTTT
cdr3_aa: CASSPGTQSPLHF
clone_size: NA
v_call: TRBV12-3/TRBV12-4
j_call: TRBJ1-6
d_call: NA

cdr3_nt: TGCAGTGCTAGTCGTTTCTATGGCTACACCTTC
cdr3_aa: CSASRFYGYTF
clone_size: many
v_call: TRBV20-1
j_call: TRBJ1-2
d_call: NA

cdr3_nt: TGCAGTGCTAGCGGGCAGTTACGGGCAGATACGCAGTATTTT
cdr3_aa: CSASGQLRADTQYF
clone_size: many
v_call: TRBV20-1
j_call: TRBJ2-3
d_call: NA

cdr3_nt: TGTGCCAGCAGCTTAATGGTGGGGGACAGACTCTATGGCTACACCTTC
cdr3_aa: CASSLMVGDRLYGYTF
clone_size: many
v_call: TRBV7-2
j_call: TRBJ1-2
d_call: TRBD1

cdr3_nt: TGTGCCAGCAGCCAAGATGCGACCCGCAATCAGCCCCAGCATTTT
cdr3_aa: CASSQDATRNQPQHF
clone_size: many
v_call: TRBV3-1
j_call: TRBJ1-5
d_call: NA

cdr3_nt: TGCAGTGCTAGTCGGGCAGGGGAGGATAATTCACCCCTCCACTTT
cdr3_aa: CSASRAGEDNSPLHF
clone_size: NA
v_call: TRBV20-1
j_call: TRBJ1-6
d_call: NA

cdr3_nt: TGTGCCAGCAGACGAGGACAGGGAGGGTCGGATACGCAGTATTTT
cdr3_aa: CASRRGQGGSDTQYF
clone_size: many
v_call: TRBV11-3
j_call: TRBJ2-3
d_call: NA

cdr3_nt: TGTGCCAGCAGACAACAGGGGAAGGGGTATGGCTACACCTTC
cdr3_aa: CASRQQGKGYGYTF
clone_size: many
v_call: TRBV12-3/TRBV12-4
j_call: TRBJ1-2
d_call: TRBD1

cdr3_nt: TGTGCCGGCTCCCTATCGGGGACAGACACTGAAGCTTTCTTT
cdr3_aa: CAGSLSGTDTEAFF
clone_size: NA
v_call: TRBV18
j_call: TRBJ1-1
d_call: TRBD1

cdr3_nt: TGTGCCAGCAGCACGACAACAAGCGGCTATGGCTACACCTTC
cdr3_aa: CASSTTTSGYGYTF
clone_size: many
v_call: TRBV11-3
j_call: TRBJ1-2
d_call: NA

cdr3_nt: TGCGCCAGCAGCTTGGGTAGCGGGGGCCGAAACAATGAGCAGTTCTTC
cdr3_aa: CASSLGSGGRNNEQFF
clone_size: few
v_call: TRBV5-1
j_call: TRBJ2-1
d_call: TRBD2

cdr3_nt: TGTGCCAGCAGCGTTATTGGCGGGGTTGAAAAACTGTTTTTT
cdr3_aa: CASSVIGGVEKLFF
clone_size: many
v_call: TRBV12-3/TRBV12-4
j_call: TRBJ1-4
d_call: NA

cdr3_nt: TGTGCCAGCAGTGACTGGAGAGGGGACCAAAACACCATATATTTT
cdr3_aa: CASSDWRGDQNTIYF
clone_size: few
v_call: TRBV6-4
j_call: TRBJ1-3
d_call: NA

cdr3_nt: TGCAGCTGGGGCCCTCTGAACACTGAAGCTTTCTTT
cdr3_aa: CSWGPLNTEAFF
clone_size: few
v_call: TRBV29-1
j_call: TRBJ1-1
d_call: NA

cdr3_nt: TGTGCCACCAATCCGGGACAGGGGCTCCCCAATCAGCCCCAGCATTTT
cdr3_aa: CATNPGQGLPNQPQHF
clone_size: NA
v_call: TRBV6-1
j_call: TRBJ1-5
d_call: TRBD1

cdr3_nt: TGTGCCACCCCGGGACAGGGGGCAACAAACACTGAAGCTTTCTTT
cdr3_aa: CATPGQGATNTEAFF
clone_size: many
v_call: TRBV2
j_call: TRBJ1-1
d_call: TRBD1

cdr3_nt: TGTGCCAGCAGATCCACCCCTCTACTAGCGGGGAGCTCCTACGAGCAGTACTTC
cdr3_aa: CASRSTPLLAGSSYEQYF
clone_size: many
v_call: TRBV28
j_call: TRBJ2-7
d_call: TRBD2

cdr3_nt: TGTGCCTGGAGGGATTGGGGACAGGGCCCTTACAAGCAGTACTTC
cdr3_aa: CAWRDWGQGPYKQYF
clone_size: few
v_call: TRBV30
j_call: TRBJ2-7
d_call: TRBD1

cdr3_nt: TGTGCCAGCAGTTTAATCCACGGCGGACAGGCTAACTATGGCTACACCTTC
cdr3_aa: CASSLIHGGQANYGYTF
clone_size: many
v_call: TRBV28
j_call: TRBJ1-2
d_call: TRBD1

cdr3_nt: TGTGCCAGCAGGAACGTCCAAGGAAGTAATTCACCCCTCCACTTT
cdr3_aa: CASRNVQGSNSPLHF
clone_size: many
v_call: TRBV3-1
j_call: TRBJ1-6
d_call: NA

cdr3_nt: TGTGCCAGCAGCCAAGATGCTTGGGCGCTGGAGACCCAGTACTTC
cdr3_aa: CASSQDAWALETQYF
clone_size: many
v_call: TRBV4-2
j_call: TRBJ2-5
d_call: NA

cdr3_nt: TGTGCCACCAGCGCCCGGGGGGGTGGCTATGGCTACACCTTC
cdr3_aa: CATSARGGGYGYTF
clone_size: few
v_call: TRBV15
j_call: TRBJ1-2
d_call: NA

cdr3_nt: TGTGCCAGCAGTTACCCCGGGGGGGGCACCGGGGAGCTGTTTTTT
cdr3_aa: CASSYPGGGTGELFF
clone_size: NA
v_call: TRBV6-2/TRBV6-3
j_call: TRBJ2-2
d_call: TRBD2

cdr3_nt: TGTGCCAGCAGACGTACCGCGGTGGATTCACCCCTCCACTTT
cdr3_aa: CASRRTAVDSPLHF
clone_size: NA
v_call: TRBV5-5
j_call: TRBJ1-6
d_call: NA

cdr3_nt: TGTGCCAGCAGTTTTGGGAGGGCTCACTCCTACGAGCAGTACTTC
cdr3_aa: CASSFGRAHSYEQYF
clone_size: many
v_call: TRBV28
j_call: TRBJ2-7
d_call: TRBD2

cdr3_nt: TGTGCCAGTAGTTTACGAACGTCTGGAAACACCATATATTTT
cdr3_aa: CASSLRTSGNTIYF
clone_size: NA
v_call: TRBV19
j_call: TRBJ1-3
d_call: NA

cdr3_nt: TGTGCCAGCAAAGGGGCGGGAAGCTCCTACGAGCAGTACTTC
cdr3_aa: CASKGAGSSYEQYF
clone_size: once
v_call: TRBV6-2/TRBV6-3
j_call: TRBJ2-7
d_call: NA

cdr3_nt: TGCAGCGTTGGGAGGTTGCGGACCGGGGAGCTGTTTTTT
cdr3_aa: CSVGRLRTGELFF
clone_size: few
v_call: TRBV29-1
j_call: TRBJ2-2
d_call: NA

cdr3_nt: TGTGCCAGCAGGAGGGATAGCGGGAGAGAAGTAAAGACCCAGTACTTC
cdr3_aa: CASRRDSGREVKTQYF
clone_size: NA
v_call: TRBV6-1
j_call: TRBJ2-5
d_call: TRBD2

cdr3_nt: TGTGCCAGCAGCACTTTCAGCACTGAAGCTTTCTTT
cdr3_aa: CASSTFSTEAFF
clone_size: many
v_call: TRBV12-3/TRBV12-4
j_call: TRBJ1-1
d_call: NA

cdr3_nt: TGTGCCACCCTTACCGGGACTAGCTTCTACAATGAGCAGTTCTTC
cdr3_aa: CATLTGTSFYNEQFF
clone_size: few
v_call: TRBV6-1
j_call: TRBJ2-1
d_call: TRBD2